These 5 T cell receptor beta chains were all obtained from the same sample, sequenced in a study of OX40 agonist ivuxolimab in advanced cancers. TCRdb's copy holds only in-frame clones and misses some; the assay was immunoSEQ multiplex PCR. The profile covers 65,000 to 80,000 clones, with just under 95% appearing a single time and 9.5% to 12% taken by the ten largest. The input for sequencing was CD4+ or CD8+ T cells sorted from blood, taken in a trial of the OX40 agonist ivuxolimab. These receptor sequences come from an adult with an advanced solid tumor such as melanoma, head and neck, liver or kidney cancer.

V is TRBV4-2 and J is TRBJ2-7, with 8 bases fitting TRBD1. Germline V gene data show CDR1 as LGHNA and CDR2 as YNFKEQ. This CDR3 contains 17 residues. The junction had 13 bases not matched to a gene; V was cut back by 4 bases and J by 2 bases. The CDR3 DNA reads TGTGCCAGCAGCCCTTACTTACCGGGACAGGAGACCTACGAGCAGTACTTC. It specifies CASSPYLPGQETYEQYF.

The CDR3 spells CASSSAGGIFDEQYF. The CDR3 DNA reads as TGTGCCAGCAGCTCAGCGGGGGGGATATTCGACGAGCAGTACTTC. V usage is TRBV7-8 and J usage is TRBJ2-7; TRBD2 agrees at 10 bases. CDR1 and CDR2 from the germline V gene are SGHVS and FQNEAQ. The CDR3 totals 15 residues. J was trimmed by 5 bases and V by 4 bases; bases with no gene match: 8.

The CDR3 DNA follows: TGTGCCTGGAGGGGCGGGGGTTTCGGGGAGACCCAGTACTTC. Protein: CAWRGGGFGETQYF. The chain employs TRBV30 and TRBJ2-5; TRBD2 aligns across 7 bases. V was pared by 3 bases and J by 5 bases, with 9 bases of the junction left unmatched. CDR1 and CDR2 (germline): GTSNPN, SVGIG (reference sequence). CDR3 size: 14 residues.

The chain couples TRBV27 to TRBJ2-3; 12 bases match TRBD2. Germline V gene sequence: CDR1 MNHEY, CDR2 SMNVEV (reference sequence). The J segment lost 0 bases and the V segment lost 2 bases, leaving 0 bases of the junction unmatched. The length of the CDR3 is 16 residues. As DNA, the CDR3 is TGTGCCAGCAGTTTAGGGACTAGCGGGAGCACAGATACGCAGTATTTT. Its protein product is CASSLGTSGSTDTQYF.

The rearrangement links TRBV13 to TRBJ2-7; unclear D gene. The CDR3 totals 12 residues. The germline gives CDR1 PRHDT, CDR2 FYEKMQ (reference sequence). V lost 5 bases and J 2 bases, leaving 7 bases between the germline ends. The CDR3 DNA is TGTGCCAGCAGCGCCAAACCCTACGAGCAGTACTTC. Translating it yields CASSAKPYEQYF. The whole variable domain, filled in from reference TRBV13 and TRBJ2-7, reads AAGVIQSPRHLIKEKRETATLKCYPIPRHDTVYWYQQGPGQDPQFLISFYEKMQSDKGSIPDRFSAQQFSDYHSELNMSSLELGDSALYFCASSAKPYEQYFGPGTRLTVT.